This TCR beta chain was sequenced for a study of T cells in Graves' hyperthyroidism and ophthalmopathy. Points from the study as a whole: Model output signaled ophthalmopathy a median 6.5 months ahead of onset.

The TCR beta CDR3 regions underwent amplification using RNA transcripts as the source. When the TCR CDR3 underwent first-round RT-PCR, the HTBI primer set was used. TCRdb used MiXCR to reprocess the multiplex PCR reads, holding one entry per CDR3 protein. Among hundreds of thousands of distinct CDR3 sequences listed, around 15% were seen once. About this clonotype: Its antigen is as yet unknown.

Germline CDR1 is LNHDA and CDR2 is SQIVND (reference sequence). The CDR3 runs to 13 residues. V was pared by 6 bases and J by 4 bases, with 3 bases of the junction left unmatched. If no ophthalmopathy progression occurred within 18 months, Graves' hyperthyroidism was stable. The clonotype comes from a woman under 30 with Graves' hyperthyroidism. V gene TRBV19 combines with J gene TRBJ1-5; TRBD1 matches at 7 bases. The sequencing sample was made of blood. This chain's CDR3 is CASSDRANQPQHF. In DNA form, the CDR3 reads TGTGCCAGTAGCGACAGGGCTAATCAGCCCCAGCATTTT.